This entry concerns a single TCR beta chain. This entry is derived from a study of blood T cell repertoires in COVID-19. Only in-frame clones appear in the TCRdb table, and some are missing; sequencing was by immunoSEQ multiplex PCR. The profile shows tens of thousands of clones, around 72% of them singletons. Germline CDR1 is GTSNPN and CDR2 is SVGIG (reference sequence). V lost 2 bases to trimming and J lost 6 bases, with 13 bases between them. The CDR3 consists of 14 residues. Sequencing was carried out using peripheral blood. The chain carries TRBV30 and TRBJ2-2; D is unresolved. The TCR comes from a human donor with active or convalescent COVID-19. The donor label of this sample is uncertain. The CDR3 spells CAWSPPRQAGELFF. The CDR3 DNA reads TGTGCCTGGAGTCCCCCTCGCCAGGCCGGGGAGCTGTTTTTT.